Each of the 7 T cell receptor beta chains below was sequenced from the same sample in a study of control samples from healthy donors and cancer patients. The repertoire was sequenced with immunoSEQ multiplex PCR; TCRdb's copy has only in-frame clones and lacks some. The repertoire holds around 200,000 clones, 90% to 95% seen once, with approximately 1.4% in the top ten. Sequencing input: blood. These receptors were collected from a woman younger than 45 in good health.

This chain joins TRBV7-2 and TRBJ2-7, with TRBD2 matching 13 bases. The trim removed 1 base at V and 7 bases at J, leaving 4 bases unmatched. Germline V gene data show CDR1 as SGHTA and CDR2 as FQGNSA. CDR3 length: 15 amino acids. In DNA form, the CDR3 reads TGTGCCAGCAGCTTAGTACTAGCGGGAGGGGGGGAGCAGTACTTC. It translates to CASSLVLAGGGEQYF.

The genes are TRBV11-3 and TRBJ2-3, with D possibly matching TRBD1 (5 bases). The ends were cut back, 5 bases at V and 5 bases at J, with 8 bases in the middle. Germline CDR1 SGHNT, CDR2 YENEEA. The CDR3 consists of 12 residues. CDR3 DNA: TGTGCCAGCAGCCCCGACAGAGATACGCAGTATTTT. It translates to CASSPDRDTQYF.

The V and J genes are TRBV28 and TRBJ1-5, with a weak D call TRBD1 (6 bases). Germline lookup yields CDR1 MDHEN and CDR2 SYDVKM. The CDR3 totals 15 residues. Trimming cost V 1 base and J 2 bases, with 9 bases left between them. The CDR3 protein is CASSLYRQGNQPQHF. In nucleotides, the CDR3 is TGTGCCAGCAGTTTATACCGACAGGGCAATCAGCCCCAGCATTTT.

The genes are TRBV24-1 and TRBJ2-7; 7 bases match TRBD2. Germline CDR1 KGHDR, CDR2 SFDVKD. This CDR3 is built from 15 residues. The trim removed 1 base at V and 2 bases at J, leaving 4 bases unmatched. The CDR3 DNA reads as TGTGCCACCAGTGATTTTCGGACTAGACCCTACGAGCAGTACTTC. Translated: CATSDFRTRPYEQYF.

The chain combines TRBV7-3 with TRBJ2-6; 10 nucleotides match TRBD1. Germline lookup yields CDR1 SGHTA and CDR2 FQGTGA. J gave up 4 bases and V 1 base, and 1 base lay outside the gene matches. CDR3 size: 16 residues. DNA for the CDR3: TGTGCCAGCAGCTTAAGACAGGGGGCAGGGGCCAACGTCCTGACTTTC. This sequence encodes CASSLRQGAGANVLTF.

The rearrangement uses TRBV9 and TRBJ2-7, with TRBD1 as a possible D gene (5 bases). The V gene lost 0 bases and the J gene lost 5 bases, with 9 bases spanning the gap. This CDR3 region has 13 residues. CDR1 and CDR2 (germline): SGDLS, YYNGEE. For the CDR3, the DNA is TGTGCCAGCAGCGTAGGGCAGGGAAACGAGCAGTACTTC. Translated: CASSVGQGNEQYF.

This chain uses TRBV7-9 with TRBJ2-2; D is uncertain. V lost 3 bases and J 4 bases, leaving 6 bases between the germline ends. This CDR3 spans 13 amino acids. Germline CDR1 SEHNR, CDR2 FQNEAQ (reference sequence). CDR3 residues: CASSFPATGELFF. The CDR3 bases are TGTGCCAGCAGCTTTCCCGCCACCGGGGAGCTGTTTTTT.